The 20 T cell receptor beta chains below were found in one sample sequenced in a study of blood T cell repertoires in COVID-19. Only in-frame clones appear in the TCRdb table, and some are missing; sequencing was by immunoSEQ multiplex PCR. The sample consists of about 200,000 clones, approximately 80% of them appearing once. What was sequenced was PBMCs or T cells enriched from blood (not recorded which). The receptors come from a woman in her thirties or forties with acute COVID-19.

This sequence joins TRBV5-6 and TRBJ2-5; TRBD1 aligns across 7 bases. The CDR3 consists of 13 residues. From germline, CDR1 is SGHDT and CDR2 YYEEEE. The V segment lost 3 bases and the J segment 2 bases; nucleotides outside the gene matches: 1. CDR3 sequence reads: CASSSDRQETQYF. In DNA, the CDR3 is TGTGCCAGCAGCTCGGACAGGCAAGAGACCCAGTACTTC.

The chain employs TRBV28 and TRBJ1-6, with 11 bases matching TRBD1. Trimming took 6 bases from V and 9 from J; bases not matched to a gene: 4. CDR3 length equals 14 residues. Germline V CDR1 and CDR2: MDHEN, SYDVKM. In nucleotides, the CDR3 is TGTGCCAGCAGCCCGGACAGGGGGCGTTCACCCCTCCACTTT. This codes for CASSPDRGRSPLHF.

The chain couples TRBV27 to TRBJ1-2, with 9 bases matching TRBD1. Losses at the gene ends were 2 bases for V and 2 bases for J; bases not matched to a gene: 9. From germline, CDR1 is MNHEY and CDR2 SMNVEV (reference sequence). This CDR3 contains 17 residues. In DNA form, the CDR3 reads TGTGCCAGCAGTTTAAGACCACAGGGGGCTGGAAACTATGGCTACACCTTC. Translation gives CASSLRPQGAGNYGYTF.

This clone appeared a single time. The gene calls are TRBV28 and TRBJ2-7; 7 bases line up with TRBD1. The germline V gene encodes CDR1 MDHEN and CDR2 SYDVKM. The CDR3 consists of 13 residues. V shed 6 bases and J 3 bases; nucleotides not matched to a gene: 5. The CDR3 here is CASRLTGIYEQYF. The DNA of the CDR3 is TGTGCCAGCAGGCTGACAGGGATCTACGAGCAGTACTTC.

V usage is TRBV28 and J usage is TRBJ2-2; no firm D call. Trimming took 5 bases from V and 7 from J, leaving 2 bases between them. Germline V CDR1 and CDR2: MDHEN, SYDVKM. The CDR3 consists of 10 residues. CDR3 loop: CASSRGELFF. The CDR3 nucleotides are TGTGCCAGCAGTCGCGGGGAGCTGTTTTTT.

The gene calls are TRBV7-2 and TRBJ2-7; 9 bases match TRBD2. Germline CDR1 SGHTA, CDR2 FQGNSA. This CDR3 contains 14 residues. V trimming: 7 bases; J trimming: 0 bases; junction bases outside the gene matches: 4. This chain's CDR3 is CASILSGSSYEQYF. The CDR3 bases are TGTGCCAGCATCCTTAGCGGGAGCTCCTACGAGCAGTACTTC.

The chain combines TRBV27 with TRBJ2-7, with TRBD2 as a possible D gene (6 bases). The CDR3 spans 16 residues. The ends were cut back, 4 bases at V and 2 bases at J, with 18 bases in the middle. CDR1 is MNHEY, CDR2 SMNVEV, per germline (reference sequence). The CDR3 here is CASSSRLLGGTYEQYF. Here the CDR3 DNA reads TGTGCCAGCAGTTCCCGGCTACTGGGGGGAACCTACGAGCAGTACTTC.

The chain links TRBV2 to TRBJ1-4, with 8 positions matching TRBD1. CDR1 SNHLY and CDR2 FYNNEI come from the germline V gene. V lost 10 bases and J lost 3; bases outside the gene matches: 7. This CDR3 is built from 14 residues. The CDR3 region is CAKGQGRANEKLFF. CDR3 in DNA: TGTGCCAAAGGACAGGGTCGAGCTAATGAAAAACTGTTTTTT.

This clone occurred a few times. This chain links TRBV9 with TRBJ1-1; the D gene is possibly TRBD1 (6 bases). Germline V lookup: CDR1 SGDLS, CDR2 YYNGEE. V was pared by 4 bases and J by 7 bases, with 20 bases between. The CDR3 covers 15 residues. DNA for the CDR3: TGTGCCAGCAGCCCCTCAGGGGACCTAGCTGTTGAAGCTTTCTTT. This codes for CASSPSGDLAVEAFF. Together with reference TRBV9 and TRBJ1-1, the CDR3 gives the full variable domain: DSGVTQTPKHLITATGQRVTLRCSPRSGDLSVYWYQQSLDQGLQFLIQYYNGEERAKGNILERFSAQQFPDLHSELNLSSLELGDSALYFCASSPSGDLAVEAFFGQGTRLTVV.

The J gene is TRBJ1-2, the V gene TRBV30; possible D gene TRBD1, 6 bases. V shed 5 bases and J shed 7 bases, with 17 bases lying between them. This CDR3 spans 13 amino acids. In germline, CDR1 is GTSNPN, CDR2 SVGIG (reference sequence). CDR3 nucleotides: TGTGCCTGGGTCGGTCGGGGGGCTGCTGGCTACACCTTC. It codes for CAWVGRGAAGYTF.

The chain joins TRBV2 to TRBJ2-5, with no clear D. The germline V gene encodes CDR1 SNHLY and CDR2 FYNNEI. Trimming shortened V by 8 bases and J by 6 bases, and 7 bases separated the two germline ends. This CDR3 contains 10 residues. The CDR3 here is CASRVKTQYF. CDR3 sequence (DNA): TGTGCCAGCCGGGTCAAGACCCAGTACTTC.

The chain links TRBV3-1 (or the pseudogene TRBV3-2) to TRBJ2-3, with D possibly TRBD1 on 5 matching bases. CDR1 is LGHDT, CDR2 YNNKEL, per germline (reference sequence). Trimming left V 1 base short and J 10 bases short, with 12 bases between. This CDR3 has 13 residues. CDR3 protein: CASSQGKKGPQYF. As DNA, the CDR3 is TGTGCCAGCAGCCAAGGAAAAAAGGGGCCGCAGTATTTT.

This clone has a single count. This chain joins TRBV29-1 and TRBJ1-5; the match to TRBD1 covers 10 bases. CDR3 length equals 15 residues. Germline-derived CDR1 and CDR2 are SQVTM and ANQGSEA. With V trimmed by 5 bases and J by 2 bases, 6 bases remained unmatched. The CDR3 DNA reads as TGCAGCGTTTCCCAAGGGACAGGGGGCAATCAGCCCCAGCATTTT. This gives the protein CSVSQGTGGNQPQHF. The full variable domain, rest sourced from reference TRBV29-1 and TRBJ1-5, is SAVISQKPSRDICQRGTSLTIQCQVDSQVTMMFWYRQQPGQSLTLIATANQGSEATYESGFVIDKFPISRPNLTFSTLTVSNMSPEDSSIYLCSVSQGTGGNQPQHFGDGTRLSIL.

The chain has TRBV9 and TRBJ2-1, with 8 bases lining up with TRBD1. Looked up from germline, CDR1 is SGDLS and CDR2 is YYNGEE. V gave up 3 bases and J gave up 15 bases; unmatched junction bases: 11. This CDR3 contains 13 residues. CDR3 sequence (DNA): TGTGCCAGCAGCGCTCAGCCTGAGGACAGGGCGTTCTTC. Encoded protein: CASSAQPEDRAFF.

The chain employs TRBV11-2 and TRBJ1-2; 8 bases fit TRBD1. Germline trimming cut 5 bases from V and 7 bases from J; bases unmatched to any gene: 6. CDR3 length equals 13 residues. CDR1 is SGHAT and CDR2 is FQNNGV in the germline V gene. The CDR3 nucleotides read TGTGCCAGCAGCATCGGACAGGGCAGTGGCTACACCTTC. Amino acids: CASSIGQGSGYTF.

The chain has TRBV30 and TRBJ2-4, with D tentatively TRBD1 (6 bases). The CDR3 totals 13 residues. Germline V gene data show CDR1 as GTSNPN and CDR2 as SVGIG (reference sequence). The CDR3 loop is CACVGAEKNIQYF. Here the CDR3 DNA reads TGTGCTTGTGTGGGGGCTGAGAAAAACATTCAGTACTTC.

The chain is built from TRBV10-1 and TRBJ1-2, with 7 nucleotides matching TRBD1. CDR1 and CDR2 from the germline V gene are WNHNN and SYGVQD (reference sequence). J lost 4 bases, V lost 10 bases, and 6 bases had no gene match. The CDR3 length is 12 residues. The CDR3 region is CAKTGLGYGYTF. The CDR3 DNA sequence: TGCGCCAAGACAGGGCTGGGCTATGGCTACACCTTC.

V and J are TRBV25-1 and TRBJ2-2; D ambiguous. V was shortened by 8 bases and J by 3 bases, with 13 bases between the two germline ends. The germline CDR1 and CDR2 sequences are MGHDK and SYGVNS. The CDR3 contains 14 residues. The CDR3 sequence is CASCGTADTGELFF. CDR3 nucleotide sequence: TGTGCCAGCTGCGGAACTGCAGACACCGGGGAGCTGTTTTTT.

This chain connects TRBV30 to TRBJ2-3; D is ambiguous. V lost 0 bases and J 0 bases, leaving 13 bases between the germline ends. Germline V gene lookup returns CDR1 GTSNPN and CDR2 SVGIG (reference sequence). The CDR3 is 16 residues long. CDR3 sequence reads: CAWSVSRVPSTDTQYF. In DNA form, the CDR3 reads TGTGCCTGGAGTGTATCACGGGTTCCTAGCACAGATACGCAGTATTTT.

The chain employs TRBV4-3 and TRBJ2-7, with unresolved D. The CDR3 is 15 amino acids. Trimming removed 0 bases from V and 4 bases from J, with 13 bases in between. Germline V gene sequence: CDR1 LGHNA, CDR2 YSLEER. CDR3 coding DNA: TGCGCCAGCAGCCAAGATCCGGGTAGGATGTACGAGCAGTACTTC. It specifies CASSQDPGRMYEQYF.